This is a list of T cell receptor beta chains from one sample in a study of blood T cell repertoires in COVID-19. Clones were sequenced by immunoSEQ multiplex PCR, and TCRdb holds only the in-frame ones, with some missing. The sample holds some 200,000 clones, around 80% seen once. What was sequenced was peripheral blood. The receptors shown here come from a woman aged 25 to 39 with COVID-19, enrolled during active disease. Each CDR3 is given with its conserved first and last residue. Fields, in order: D gene, CDR3 length, V gene, clone size, J gene, CDR3 DNA, CDR3 protein. The D gene is left open where the match is weak. The listing skips clone size in some rows; elsewhere it reads once, few, many or a size class.

D: NA
length: 13
V: TRBV3-1/TRBV3-2
size: NA
J: TRBJ1-5
DNA: TGTGCCAGCAGCCAAGGGGGGAGGCAGCCCCAGCATTTT
CDR3: CASSQGGRQPQHF

D: NA
length: 14
V: TRBV3-1/TRBV3-2
size: NA
J: TRBJ1-1
DNA: TGTGCCAGCAGCCAAGAGGAAGGGGCGGCTGAAGCTTTCTTT
CDR3: CASSQEEGAAEAFF

D: TRBD1
length: 14
V: TRBV5-8
size: NA
J: TRBJ2-5
DNA: TGTGCCAGCAGGACAGGGGGGCGCTTGGAGACCCAGTACTTC
CDR3: CASRTGGRLETQYF

D: TRBD1
length: 16
V: TRBV5-1
size: NA
J: TRBJ2-1
DNA: TGCGCCAGCAGCTTGGGCCCGGGACAGGGGGACAATGAGCAGTTCTTC
CDR3: CASSLGPGQGDNEQFF

D: NA
length: 16
V: TRBV18
size: NA
J: TRBJ1-3
DNA: TGTGCCAGCTCACCGGGAGGAGGCCCCTCTGGAAACACCATATATTTT
CDR3: CASSPGGGPSGNTIYF

D: TRBD2
length: 16
V: TRBV5-4
size: few
J: TRBJ2-2
DNA: TGTGCCAGCAGGTATACTAGCGGGAGGACCACCGGGGAGCTGTTTTTT
CDR3: CASRYTSGRTTGELFF

D: TRBD1
length: 14
V: TRBV30
size: NA
J: TRBJ1-1
DNA: TGTGCCTGGAAACTAACGGACAGGGGAAGTGAAGCTTTCTTT
CDR3: CAWKLTDRGSEAFF

D: NA
length: 15
V: TRBV3-1/TRBV3-2
size: NA
J: TRBJ2-7
DNA: TGTGCCAGCAGCCAAGGTGGAGATCAGACCTACGAGCAGTACTTC
CDR3: CASSQGGDQTYEQYF

D: TRBD2
length: 20
V: TRBV7-6
size: once
J: TRBJ2-5
DNA: TGTGCCAGCAGCCATAATAGTGGATTCGGACTAGCGGGGGGGTTAGAGACCCAGTACTTC
CDR3: CASSHNSGFGLAGGLETQYF

D: TRBD1
length: 16
V: TRBV4-2
size: NA
J: TRBJ1-1
DNA: TGTGCCAGCAGCCAAGAAATCGGGACAGGGAACACTGAAGCTTTCTTT
CDR3: CASSQEIGTGNTEAFF

D: TRBD2
length: 15
V: TRBV9
size: once
J: TRBJ2-3
DNA: TGTGCCAGCAGCGTAGGTAGCGGGGGAAAAGATACGCAGTATTTT
CDR3: CASSVGSGGKDTQYF

D: TRBD1
length: 16
V: TRBV2
size: NA
J: TRBJ1-3
DNA: TGTGCCAGCAGCTGGTCTAACAGGGGCTCTGGAAACACCATATATTTT
CDR3: CASSWSNRGSGNTIYF

D: TRBD2
length: 16
V: TRBV9
size: NA
J: TRBJ2-3
DNA: TGTGCCAGCAGCGTAGGATCCAGCGGGAGAGGAGATACGCAGTATTTT
CDR3: CASSVGSSGRGDTQYF

D: NA
length: 16
V: TRBV11-2
size: NA
J: TRBJ2-3
DNA: TGTGCCAGCAGAGAACAGGGTGGCACCAGCACAGATACGCAGTATTTT
CDR3: CASREQGGTSTDTQYF

D: NA
length: 15
V: TRBV9
size: NA
J: TRBJ2-1
DNA: TGTGCCAGCAGCGTATATGGGAGCTCCTACAATGAGCAGTTCTTC
CDR3: CASSVYGSSYNEQFF

D: NA
length: 16
V: TRBV7-2
size: NA
J: TRBJ1-5
DNA: TGTGCCAGCAGCTTAGAAAGGGGGATAGGCAATCAGCCCCAGCATTTT
CDR3: CASSLERGIGNQPQHF

D: NA
length: 14
V: TRBV5-1
size: NA
J: TRBJ2-5
DNA: TGCGCCAGCAGCTTGCTCGGGGAAGAGGAGACCCAGTACTTC
CDR3: CASSLLGEEETQYF

D: TRBD1
length: 15
V: TRBV6-6
size: NA
J: TRBJ2-1
DNA: TGTGCCAGCACAGCTAAGGGACAGGGACAACATGAGCAGTTCTTC
CDR3: CASTAKGQGQHEQFF

D: TRBD1
length: 16
V: TRBV18
size: NA
J: TRBJ1-2
DNA: TGTGCCAGCTCACCAAACCCGGGACAGGTGGACTATGGCTACACCTTC
CDR3: CASSPNPGQVDYGYTF

D: TRBD2
length: 16
V: TRBV5-1
size: NA
J: TRBJ2-7
DNA: TGCGCCAGCAGCTGGACCCTAGCGGGGGGGACCTACGAGCAGTACTTC
CDR3: CASSWTLAGGTYEQYF

D: NA
length: 15
V: TRBV29-1
size: NA
J: TRBJ1-1
DNA: TGCAGCGTTGAAGATCGAGGCAGGGTTGGCGCTGAAGCTTTCTTT
CDR3: CSVEDRGRVGAEAFF

D: NA
length: 13
V: TRBV28
size: few
J: TRBJ1-6
DNA: TGTGCCAGCAGTCCCCTGGGCACCACCTCCCTCCACTTT
CDR3: CASSPLGTTSLHF

D: NA
length: 12
V: TRBV6-5
size: NA
J: TRBJ2-2
DNA: TGTGCCAGCAGGGCCCTCACCGGGGAGCTGTTTTTT
CDR3: CASRALTGELFF

D: NA
length: 16
V: TRBV7-2
size: once
J: TRBJ2-3
DNA: TGTGCCAGCAGCTTAAGTCCACAGGGTGTCGCAGATACGCAGTATTTT
CDR3: CASSLSPQGVADTQYF

D: TRBD2
length: 17
V: TRBV18
size: NA
J: TRBJ2-4
DNA: TGTGCCAGCTCACCACTCGGGGGGGTCCTAGCCAAAAACATTCAGTACTTC
CDR3: CASSPLGGVLAKNIQYF

D: TRBD2
length: 19
V: TRBV3-1/TRBV3-2
size: NA
J: TRBJ2-2
DNA: TGTGCCAGCAGCCAAGAGAGCCTCGGACTAGCGTTGAACACCGGGGAGCTGTTTTTT
CDR3: CASSQESLGLALNTGELFF

D: NA
length: 16
V: TRBV5-1
size: NA
J: TRBJ2-6
DNA: TGCGCCAGCAGCGCGGGACAGTTCTCTGGGGCCAACGTCCTGACTTTC
CDR3: CASSAGQFSGANVLTF

D: NA
length: 14
V: TRBV11-2
size: few
J: TRBJ2-1
DNA: TGTGCCAGCAGCTTAGGCGACAGCTACAATGAGCAGTTCTTC
CDR3: CASSLGDSYNEQFF

D: TRBD2
length: 16
V: TRBV3-1/TRBV3-2
size: NA
J: TRBJ2-3
DNA: TGTGCCAGCAGCCGCGGACTAGCGGGACCCCGTGATACGCAGTATTTT
CDR3: CASSRGLAGPRDTQYF

D: NA
length: 14
V: TRBV4-1
size: NA
J: TRBJ2-3
DNA: TGCGCCAGCAGCCAAGATGGCGGGGAGGATACGCAGTATTTT
CDR3: CASSQDGGEDTQYF

D: TRBD1
length: 14
V: TRBV3-1/TRBV3-2
size: NA
J: TRBJ1-1
DNA: TGTGCCAGCAGCCAAACAGGGGCGGACACTGAAGCTTTCTTT
CDR3: CASSQTGADTEAFF

D: NA
length: 16
V: TRBV9
size: NA
J: TRBJ1-1
DNA: TGTGCCAGCAGCGTAGGAGTTATCGCAACGAACACTGAAGCTTTCTTT
CDR3: CASSVGVIATNTEAFF

D: NA
length: 13
V: TRBV11-2
size: NA
J: TRBJ2-2
DNA: TGTGCCAGCAGCTTAGCAGGGACCGGGGAGCTGTTTTTT
CDR3: CASSLAGTGELFF

D: TRBD1
length: 19
V: TRBV19
size: NA
J: TRBJ2-6
DNA: TGTGCCAGTAGTATAACTGGCAGGGGGCTTTACTCTGGGGCCAACGTCCTGACTTTC
CDR3: CASSITGRGLYSGANVLTF

D: TRBD1
length: 15
V: TRBV6-5
size: few
J: TRBJ1-2
DNA: TGTGCCAGCATCTCAGGGGGCGGAGGTTCTAGTGGCTACACCTTC
CDR3: CASISGGGGSSGYTF